What follows is one T cell receptor beta chain and its context. Its antigen is still unknown. The CDR3 has 17 residues. J gave up 0 bases and V 4 bases, and 11 bases lay outside the gene matches. Per the germline V gene, CDR1 is SGHTA and CDR2 is FQGNSA. CD45RO-negative CD8 cells positively selected for CCR7 made up the naive population, which excluded terminally differentiated effector memory CD45RA+ cells. Those who donated were healthy HIV-negative adults, with no recent acute infections or vaccinations reported. This entry comes from a study of shared clonotypes between healthy human individuals. Study results and limitations: Naive subsets generally had larger estimated richness than memory subsets. A handful of donors held approximately 4.6% of naive CD4 clonotypes in common.

Sorted-subset replicate PCRs used around 200 ng of genomic DNA. This amount corresponded to 30,000 to 35,000 T cell genomes. Method: immunoSEQ multiplex PCR; TCRdb's copy keeps in-frame clones and lacks some. The table lists 2 million to 2.5 million clones, 85% to 95% of them singletons. This clonotype was sampled from a man aged 18 to 30 in good health. Some clones in this sample may be carry-over from other donors' samples. This chain links TRBV7-2 with TRBJ2-7; 8 bases agree with TRBD1. Sequenced material: naive CD8+ T cells from PBMCs. The CDR3 DNA is TGTGCCAGCAGCTCCAGGGGGCCCGGACTCCTCTCCTACGAGCAGTACTTC. It yields the protein CASSSRGPGLLSYEQYF.